These T cell receptor beta chains were read from a single sample in a study of cytomegalovirus exposure and HLA in healthy donors. The table came from immunoSEQ multiplex PCR; TCRdb's copy has only in-frame clones and leaves some out. The sample carries 100,000 to 130,000 clones, roughly 82% recorded once. The sample consisted of PBMCs. The receptors were gathered from a male donor in good health and CMV-seronegative. CDR3s include the opening cysteine and the closing phenylalanine or tryptophan. D genes are given only for firm matches. Clone sizes are given selectively: once, few, many, or a class where the clone is expanded.

v_call,clone_size,j_call,d_call,cdr3_nt,cdr3_aa
TRBV27,-,TRBJ2-1,-,TGTGCCAGCAGTTTATCGCGGACTGTAAACAATGAGCAGTTCTTC,CASSLSRTVNNEQFF
TRBV5-1,few,TRBJ2-7,TRBD2,TGCGCCAGCAGCTTGGTTACGGGAGGGGTAGGAGAGCAGTACTTC,CASSLVTGGVGEQYF
TRBV28,-,TRBJ2-5,-,TGTGCCAGCAGTTTATTTGGGCGGGGGACCCAGTACTTC,CASSLFGRGTQYF
TRBV7-8,few,TRBJ2-1,TRBD2,TGTGCCAGCAGCTTAGGGTCCGGGACTAGGATAGGGGGGGAGCAGTTCTTC,CASSLGSGTRIGGEQFF
TRBV6-1,-,TRBJ1-5,-,TGTGCCAGCAGAGCATTTTATAGCAATCAGCCCCAGCATTTT,CASRAFYSNQPQHF
TRBV7-9,-,TRBJ2-1,-,TGTGCCAGCAGCTTAGTGATAGGGAGCGAGCAGTTCTTC,CASSLVIGSEQFF
TRBV5-1,few,TRBJ2-5,TRBD1,TGCGCCAGCAGCTTGGGGACAGGGGAAGAGACCCAGTACTTC,CASSLGTGEETQYF
TRBV27,-,TRBJ2-5,TRBD1,TGTGCCAGCAGTTTCGGACAGGGGGCGCAGAGCCAGTACTTC,CASSFGQGAQSQYF
TRBV11-2,-,TRBJ2-2,-,TGTGCCAGCAGCCAACAGGTTTGGGAGCTGTTTTTT,CASSQQVWELFF
TRBV7-2,-,TRBJ2-1,-,TGTGCCAGCAGCTCCAGAAGCCAGGGATACAATGAGCAGTTCTTC,CASSSRSQGYNEQFF
TRBV11-1,-,TRBJ2-7,-,TGTGCCAGCAGCTCTGAGTCCTACGAGCAGTACTTC,CASSSESYEQYF
TRBV11-2,-,TRBJ1-5,-,TGTGCCAGCAGCCAGGGTTCCCACAATCAGCCCCAGCATTTT,CASSQGSHNQPQHF
TRBV2,-,TRBJ1-5,-,TGTGCCAGCAGTGGTCAGAGCAATCAGCCCCAGCATTTT,CASSGQSNQPQHF
TRBV29-1,-,TRBJ2-4,TRBD2,TGCAGCGTTGGCGGTCAGGGAGGGTCAATTCAGTACTTC,CSVGGQGGSIQYF
TRBV4-1,few,TRBJ2-7,TRBD1,TGCGCCAGCAGCCAAGATGAGACAGGGAACGAGCAGTACTTC,CASSQDETGNEQYF
TRBV7-2,-,TRBJ2-5,-,TGTGCCAGCAGCCCAGTGGCCATCGACGGGCAAGAGACCCAGTACTTC,CASSPVAIDGQETQYF
TRBV29-1,-,TRBJ2-1,TRBD2,TGCAGCGTGGTTAGCGGGAGGGCCCACAATGAGCAGTTCTTC,CSVVSGRAHNEQFF
TRBV29-1,-,TRBJ2-7,TRBD1,TGCAGCGTTGAGCCCGACAGGGGGTACGAGCAGTACTTC,CSVEPDRGYEQYF
TRBV25-1,-,TRBJ2-7,-,TGTGCCAGCAGTGAATCTACTAGAGGTAACCTCTACGAGCAGTACTTC,CASSESTRGNLYEQYF
TRBV15,-,TRBJ1-5,TRBD1,TGTGCCACCAGCAGGAGACAGGGTAACAATCAGCCCCAGCATTTT,CATSRRQGNNQPQHF
TRBV2,-,TRBJ2-5,TRBD1,TGTGCCAGCAGTCAGGGACAGGGATCGCTACAGTACTTC,CASSQGQGSLQYF
TRBV28,-,TRBJ1-5,-,TGTGCCAGCACCCTCCGAACGAGGACTTATAGCAATCAGCCCCAGCATTTT,CASTLRTRTYSNQPQHF
TRBV28,-,TRBJ2-3,-,TGTGCCAGCATCCCGGATCTCTTTCGGGGAGATACGCAGTATTTT,CASIPDLFRGDTQYF
TRBV5-1,-,TRBJ2-5,-,TGCGCCAGCAGCACGGGGTTCCAGGAGACCCAGTACTTC,CASSTGFQETQYF
TRBV30,-,TRBJ2-1,-,TGTGCCTCTGGACAGGGAGGGTGGGTTGAGCAGTTCTTC,CASGQGGWVEQFF
TRBV7-3,few,TRBJ1-1,TRBD1,TGTGCCAGCAGCCCTTACAGGGGAAAACTGGGCACTGAAGCTTTCTTT,CASSPYRGKLGTEAFF
TRBV6-5,few,TRBJ2-6,-,TGTGCCACCTCAAAGGGGTTCTCTGGGGCCAACGTCCTGACTTTC,CATSKGFSGANVLTF
TRBV29-1,-,TRBJ2-7,-,TGCAGCGTCGAGGGGGATTCCTACGAGCAGTACTTC,CSVEGDSYEQYF
TRBV6-1,-,TRBJ1-2,-,TGTGCCAGCAGTGAACAGGTATCCTCTGTGGGTGCCTCAGGCTACACCTTC,CASSEQVSSVGASGYTF